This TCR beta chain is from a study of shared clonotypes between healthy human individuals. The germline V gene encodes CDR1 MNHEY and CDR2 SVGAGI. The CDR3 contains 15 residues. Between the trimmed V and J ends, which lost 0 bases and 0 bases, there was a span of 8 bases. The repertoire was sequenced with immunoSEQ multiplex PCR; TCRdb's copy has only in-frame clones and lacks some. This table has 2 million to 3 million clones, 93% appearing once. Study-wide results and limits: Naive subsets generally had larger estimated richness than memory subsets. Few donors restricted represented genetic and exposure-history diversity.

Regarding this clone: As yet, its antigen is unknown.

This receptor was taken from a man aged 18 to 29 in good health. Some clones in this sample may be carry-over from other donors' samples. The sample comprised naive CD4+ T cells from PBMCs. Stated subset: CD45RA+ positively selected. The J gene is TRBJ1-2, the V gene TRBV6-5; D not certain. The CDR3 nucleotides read TGTGCCAGCAGTTACTCGAAGTGGGCTAACTATGGCTACACCTTC. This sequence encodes CASSYSKWANYGYTF.